Included here is one TCR beta chain sequence, with context. The data belong to a study of T cell changes during pregnancy in multiple sclerosis. Sequenced by immunoSEQ multiplex PCR; TCRdb stores in-frame clones only, minus some. The sample carries under 85,000 clones, roughly 90% recorded once. The CDR3 extends over 16 amino acids. The V gene lost 3 bases and the J gene lost 1 base, with 15 bases spanning the gap. Germline V CDR1 and CDR2: SGHTA, FQGNSA. The source material was CD4+ T cells from peripheral blood mononuclear cells, sampled in the third trimester of pregnancy. This chain joins TRBV7-2 and TRBJ1-2; weak D call: TRBD1 (5 bases). This sequence originates from a female donor in good health, enrolled as a control in a pregnancy study. CDR3 coding DNA: TGTGCCAGCAGCTTCCCGGCGGGGGGTGGTAACTATGGCTACACCTTC. Amino acids: CASSFPAGGGNYGYTF.